The 32 T cell receptor beta chains listed next were all sequenced from one sample in a study of CD8 T cells in ankylosing spondylitis. TCRdb reprocessed the 5' RACE reads via MiXCR and lists one record per CDR3 protein. The repertoire holds around 23,000 distinct CDR3 sequences, with about a sixth as singletons. The source material was blood. Receptors originate from a male donor with ankylosing spondylitis or in good health (not recorded which).

This clonotype was seen more than once but under ten times. The V and J genes are TRBV7-8 and TRBJ2-7; the D gene is possibly TRBD1 (5 bases). This CDR3 has 14 amino acids. V shed 3 bases and J shed 2 bases, with 11 bases lying between them. Per the germline V gene, CDR1 is SGHVS and CDR2 is FQNEAQ. CDR3 residues: CASSLQGGPYEQYV. The DNA of the CDR3 is TGTGCCAGCAGCTTGCAGGGTGGACCCTACGAGCAGTACGTC.

This clonotype was recorded a few times. The chain uses TRBV12-3 or TRBV12-4 and TRBJ2-7, with D possibly TRBD2 on 5 matching bases. The CDR3 is made up of 12 amino acids. Trimming shortened V by 0 bases and J by 6 bases, and 6 bases separated the two germline ends. In nucleotides, the CDR3 is TGTGCCAGCAGTTTAGCGAGGGTCGAGCAGTACTTC. Residues: CASSLARVEQYF.

The sample holds many counts of this clonotype. The CDR3, as DNA: TGTGCCAGCAGACTCTCCCCCGGACAGGATAGCAATCAGCCCCAGCATTTT. Amino acids: CASRLSPGQDSNQPQHF. The chain links TRBV28 to TRBJ1-5; 7 nucleotides match TRBD1. V trimming: 6 bases; J trimming: 0 bases; junction bases outside the gene matches: 11. The CDR3 consists of 17 residues. Germline V gives CDR1 MDHEN, CDR2 SYDVKM.

In this sample, this clonotype turned up a few times. The V call is TRBV20-1, the J call TRBJ2-7; possible D gene TRBD1, 6 bases. From germline, CDR1 is DFQATT and CDR2 SNEGSKA (reference sequence). Deletions cut 3 bases from V and 7 bases from J, with 22 bases between. The length of the CDR3 is 15 residues. CDR3 coding DNA: TGCAGTGCTAGCAGGGGAAACTTGGGTTCTTGGGAGCAGTACTTC. This sequence encodes CSASRGNLGSWEQYF.

This clonotype came up a few times. The V and J genes are TRBV27 and TRBJ1-4, with TRBD1 as a possible D gene (5 bases). The germline V gene encodes CDR1 MNHEY and CDR2 SMNVEV (reference sequence). The CDR3 runs 14 residues. V was cut by 7 bases and J by 3 bases, with 12 bases left in between. The CDR3 bases are TGTGCCAGCAAAGGGACGGGAGCTAATGAAAAACTGTTTTTT. It encodes CASKGTGANEKLFF.

This chain joins TRBV20-1 and TRBJ2-2, with a possible D match to TRBD2 (5 bases). V was cut by 6 bases and J by 3 bases, with 11 bases left in between. The CDR3 is 13 residues long. CDR1 is DFQATT, CDR2 SNEGSKA, per germline (reference sequence). The CDR3 nucleotides read TGCAGTGCCTCCCCGGGGTACACCGGGGAGCTGTTTTTT. This sequence encodes CSASPGYTGELFF.

This clonotype was seen many times. The V and J genes are TRBV20-1 and TRBJ2-7; D not resolved. The germline V and J ends were trimmed by 3 bases and 1 base, with 10 bases remaining between them. CDR3 length: 13 amino acids. Germline V gene sequence: CDR1 DFQATT, CDR2 SNEGSKA (reference sequence). CDR3 bases: TGCAGTGCTAGGTCGGGTGGTTCCTACGAGCAGTACGTC. It codes for CSARSGGSYEQYV.

This clonotype was counted a few times. The J gene is TRBJ2-6, the V gene TRBV19, with D uncertain. Trimming cost V 4 bases and J 3 bases, with 10 bases left between them. The germline V gene has CDR1 LNHDA and CDR2 SQIVND (reference sequence). The CDR3 loop spans 15 amino acids. The CDR3 loop is CASSNPGSGANVLTF. Written as DNA, the CDR3 is TGTGCCAGTAGTAACCCGGGCAGTGGGGCCAACGTCCTGACTTTC.

This clonotype was observed at least ten times. This chain links TRBV20-1 with TRBJ2-3, with TRBD2 matching 11 bases. The germline gives CDR1 DFQATT, CDR2 SNEGSKA (reference sequence). V was pared by 6 bases and J by 0 bases, with 2 bases of the junction left unmatched. CDR3 size: 14 residues. CDR3 in DNA: TGCAGTGCCCCTAGCGGGGGGAGCACAGATACGCAGTATTTT. It codes for CSAPSGGSTDTQYF.

The chain couples TRBV3-1 to TRBJ2-2, with TRBD2 matching over 7 bases. Trimming at V came to 10 bases and at J to 0 bases, leaving 2 bases not matched to a gene. Germline V lookup: CDR1 LGHDT, CDR2 YNNKEL (reference sequence). The CDR3 spans 13 residues. The DNA for the CDR3 is TGTGCCACCACTAGCGCGAACACCGGGGAGCTGTTTTTT. This gives the protein CATTSANTGELFF. The full variable domain, completed using reference TRBV3-1 and TRBJ2-2, is DTAVSQTPKYLVTQMGNDKSIKCEQNLGHDTMYWYKQDSKKFLKIMFSYNNKELIINETVPNRFSPKSPDKAHLNLHINSLELGDSAVYFCATTSANTGELFFGEGSRLTVL.

Only a few counts were recorded for this clonotype. The J gene is TRBJ1-4, the V gene TRBV15; D not resolved. The germline V gene encodes CDR1 LNHNV and CDR2 YYDKDF (reference sequence). The CDR3 spans 13 residues. Trimming shortened V by 0 bases and J by 6 bases, and 5 bases separated the two germline ends. The DNA of the CDR3 is TGTGCCACCAGCAGAGATAACGATGAAAAACTGTTTTTT. Protein: CATSRDNDEKLFF.

This clonotype has at least ten counts. The chain carries TRBV20-1 and TRBJ2-5; D not resolved. The CDR3 runs to 14 residues. With 0 bases removed from V and 5 bases from J, the gap between germline ends came to 13 bases. Germline CDR1 reads DFQATT; CDR2 reads SNEGSKA (reference sequence). The CDR3 region has the DNA TGCAGTGCTAGAGATCCCTCCGGCTTGGAGACCCAGTACTTC. Its protein product is CSARDPSGLETQYF.

This clonotype turned up a few times. This chain links TRBV4-3 with TRBJ2-3; D gene uncertain. The CDR3 has 12 amino acids. V was clipped by 1 base and J by 6 bases, with 5 bases between them. Germline V gives CDR1 LGHNA, CDR2 YSLEER. The CDR3 is CASSQARDTQYF. In nucleotides, the CDR3 is TGCGCCAGCAGCCAAGCCCGGGATACGCAGTATTTT.

This chain uses TRBV20-1 with TRBJ1-4, with D unclear. V lost 2 bases, J lost 3 bases, and 7 bases lay in between. The CDR3 runs 13 residues. The germline CDR1 and CDR2 sequences are DFQATT and SNEGSKA (reference sequence). The CDR3 coding sequence is TGCAGTGCTAGAATTGGGCCTAATGAAAAACTGTTTTTT. Translation: CSARIGPNEKLFF.

The chain is built from TRBV27 and TRBJ2-2; a weak D match, TRBD1 (6 bases). CDR3 length: 14 amino acids. Germline V gene sequence: CDR1 MNHEY, CDR2 SMNVEV (reference sequence). Trimming took off 4 bases at V and 4 bases at J, with 10 bases between the two ends. The CDR3 loop reads CASSSGDRTGELFF. CDR3 nucleotides: TGTGCCAGCAGTTCAGGGGACCGCACCGGGGAGCTGTTTTTT.

V gene TRBV7-2 combines with J gene TRBJ2-5, with TRBD2 identical over 13 bases. The CDR3 has 14 residues. Trimming removed 4 bases from V and 5 bases from J; junction bases left unmatched: 1. Germline lookup yields CDR1 SGHTA and CDR2 FQGNSA. The CDR3 bases are TGTGCCAGCAGCTGGACTAGCGGGAGTGAGACCCAGTACTTC. Its protein is CASSWTSGSETQYF. Drawing the rest from reference TRBV7-2 and TRBJ2-5, the complete variable domain is GAGVSQSPSNKVTEKGKDVELRCDPISGHTALYWYRQSLGQGLEFLIYFQGNSAPDKSGLPSDRFSAERTGGSVSTLTIQRTQQEDSAVYLCASSWTSGSETQYFGPGTRLLVL.

This clonotype occurred many times. The chain links TRBV4-2 to TRBJ2-2; tentative D call: TRBD1 (5 bases). Trimming left V 2 bases short and J 4 bases short, with 14 bases between. The CDR3 spans 16 residues. Germline V gives CDR1 LGHNA, CDR2 YNFKEQ. The CDR3 region has the DNA TGTGCCAGCAGCCAACTGGCAGGGCCGGGCACCGGGGAGCTGTTTTTT. It codes for CASSQLAGPGTGELFF.

The table lists this clonotype with many counts. The J gene is TRBJ1-4, the V gene TRBV20-1, with D unclear. The CDR3 is 14 residues long. V was cut by 3 bases and J by 8 bases, with 16 bases left in between. Germline assignment: CDR1 DFQATT and CDR2 SNEGSKA (reference sequence). CDR3 loop: CSASQANVREKLFF. CDR3 DNA sequence: TGCAGTGCTAGTCAGGCCAACGTAAGGGAAAAACTGTTTTTT.

The chain recombines TRBV27 with TRBJ2-1; 13 positions agree with TRBD2. Trimming at V came to 5 bases and at J to 6 bases, leaving 7 bases not matched to a gene. The CDR3 is 16 amino acids. Germline values: CDR1 MNHEY, CDR2 SMNVEV (reference sequence). The CDR3 sequence is CASSPPTSGRRNEQFF. The CDR3 region has the DNA TGTGCCAGCAGTCCTCCGACTAGCGGGAGGCGCAATGAGCAGTTCTTC.

This clonotype was counted many times. The chain uses TRBV20-1 and TRBJ2-2; TRBD2 agrees at 9 bases. The CDR3 loop spans 16 amino acids. Germline assignment: CDR1 DFQATT and CDR2 SNEGSKA (reference sequence). The V and J ends lost 3 bases and 1 base, in that order; junction bases with no gene match: 6. As DNA, the CDR3 is TGCAGTGCTAGTCGCACTAGCGGGTGGAACACCGGGGAGCTGTTTTTT. The encoded protein is CSASRTSGWNTGELFF.

This clonotype was found many times. The V gene is TRBV9, the J gene TRBJ2-1; 11 bases match TRBD2. The germline V gene has CDR1 SGDLS and CDR2 YYNGEE. The V and J ends lost 0 bases and 0 bases, in that order; junction bases with no gene match: 8. CDR3 length: 19 residues. Written as DNA, the CDR3 is TGTGCCAGCAGCGTAGAGGGACTAGCGGTTCCTAGCTCCTACAATGAGCAGTTCTTC. Translation gives CASSVEGLAVPSSYNEQFF.

The gene calls are TRBV5-5 and TRBJ2-2, with D possibly matching TRBD2 (5 bases). V lost 3 bases and J lost 0, with 12 bases in between. From germline, CDR1 is SGHKS and CDR2 YYEKEE (reference sequence). The CDR3 spans 16 residues. CDR3 coding DNA: TGTGCCAGCAGCTCGCTGAGCGGAGCGAACACCGGGGAGCTGTTTTTT. Protein sequence: CASSSLSGANTGELFF.

This clonotype was detected ten times or more. The chain couples TRBV12-3 or TRBV12-4 to TRBJ2-3; tentatively, D is TRBD1 (6 bases). CDR3 length: 15 residues. The V end lost 3 bases, the J end lost 2 bases, and 12 bases lay between the germline ends. This CDR3 is CASSFGGQITDTQYF. CDR3 nucleotide sequence: TGTGCCAGCAGTTTTGGAGGACAGATCACAGATACGCAGTATTTT.

This clonotype occurred many times. V is TRBV7-2 and J is TRBJ2-3, with D unclear. The CDR3 is 12 amino acids. Germline V gives CDR1 SGHTA, CDR2 FQGNSA. V lost 2 bases and J lost 4, with 4 bases in between. The CDR3 coding sequence is TGTGCCAGCAGCTTATATCCAGATACGCAGTATTTT. Its protein is CASSLYPDTQYF.

This clonotype was observed many times. The chain is built from TRBV7-9 and TRBJ2-4; D might be TRBD1 or TRBD2, each matching 5 bases. This CDR3 is built from 16 residues. CDR1 SEHNR and CDR2 FQNEAQ come from the germline V gene (reference sequence). Trimming took 5 bases from V and 4 from J, leaving 18 bases between them. CDR3 bases: TGTGCCAGCAGCCCCCCCGCGGAAGGGACGAAAAACATTCAGTACTTC. Translated, it gives CASSPPAEGTKNIQYF.

In this sample, this clonotype turned up a few times. The V call is TRBV7-6, the J call TRBJ2-5; D gene unclear. The length of the CDR3 is 13 residues. Germline CDR1 is SGHVS and CDR2 is FNYEAQ. Trimming left V 5 bases short and J 7 bases short, with 14 bases between. CDR3 residues: CASSPSPSATQYF. For the CDR3, the DNA is TGTGCCAGCAGCCCCTCCCCTTCGGCGACCCAGTACTTC.

This clonotype was detected ten times or more. This chain uses TRBV20-1 with TRBJ2-3; possibly TRBD2 for D (6 bases). In germline, CDR1 is DFQATT, CDR2 SNEGSKA (reference sequence). The length of the CDR3 is 14 residues. The germline V and J ends were trimmed by 2 bases and 5 bases, with 14 bases remaining between them. CDR3 bases: TGCAGTGCTAGAAGCGCGGGAATTTTAGATACGCAGTATTTT. Its protein is CSARSAGILDTQYF.

This clonotype was counted only a few times. This chain links TRBV29-1 with TRBJ1-4; weak D call: TRBD1 (6 bases). There are 14 residues in the CDR3. Germline V gene data show CDR1 as SQVTM and CDR2 as ANQGSEA. The V and J ends lost 7 bases and 2 bases respectively, with 14 bases between them. The CDR3 sequence: CSELRGPTNEKLFF. The CDR3, as DNA: TGCAGCGAACTCAGGGGTCCGACTAATGAAAAACTGTTTTTT.

The gene calls are TRBV5-1 and TRBJ2-3; 7 nucleotides agree with TRBD2. Trimming cost V 4 bases and J 2 bases; bases outside gene matches: 7. Looked up from germline, CDR1 is SGHRS and CDR2 is YFSETQ. This CDR3 is built from 15 residues. CDR3 DNA sequence: TGCGCCAGCAGCCCGGCTAGCGGAAACACAGATACGCAGTATTTT. Amino acid sequence: CASSPASGNTDTQYF.

This clonotype was detected many times. The gene calls are TRBV4-3 and TRBJ2-3; D unresolved. Germline V gene data show CDR1 as LGHNA and CDR2 as YSLEER. This CDR3 region has 15 residues. V was pared by 0 bases and J by 6 bases, with 13 bases between. CDR3 sequence: CASSQDRSLRDTQYF. DNA of the CDR3: TGCGCCAGCAGCCAAGATAGGAGCCTCAGGGATACGCAGTATTTT.

This chain links TRBV11-2 with TRBJ2-4; perhaps TRBD1 as D (5 bases). This CDR3 contains 15 residues. Germline CDR1 is SGHAT and CDR2 is FQNNGV. V was trimmed by 0 bases and J by 8 bases, leaving 14 bases between them. The CDR3 DNA is TGTGCCAGCAGCTTAGAACCGACAGAATCGGACATTCAGTACTTC. This encodes CASSLEPTESDIQYF.

The chain employs TRBV20-1 and TRBJ2-1; TRBD2 agrees at 8 bases. CDR3 size: 19 residues. Trimming removed 1 base from V and 7 bases from J; junction bases left unmatched: 21. Germline values: CDR1 DFQATT, CDR2 SNEGSKA (reference sequence). The CDR3 region has the DNA TGCAGTGCTAGAGTGGGACTAGTAGGTATCGGAGGCCTAGGAAATGAGCAGTTCTTC. Encoded protein: CSARVGLVGIGGLGNEQFF.